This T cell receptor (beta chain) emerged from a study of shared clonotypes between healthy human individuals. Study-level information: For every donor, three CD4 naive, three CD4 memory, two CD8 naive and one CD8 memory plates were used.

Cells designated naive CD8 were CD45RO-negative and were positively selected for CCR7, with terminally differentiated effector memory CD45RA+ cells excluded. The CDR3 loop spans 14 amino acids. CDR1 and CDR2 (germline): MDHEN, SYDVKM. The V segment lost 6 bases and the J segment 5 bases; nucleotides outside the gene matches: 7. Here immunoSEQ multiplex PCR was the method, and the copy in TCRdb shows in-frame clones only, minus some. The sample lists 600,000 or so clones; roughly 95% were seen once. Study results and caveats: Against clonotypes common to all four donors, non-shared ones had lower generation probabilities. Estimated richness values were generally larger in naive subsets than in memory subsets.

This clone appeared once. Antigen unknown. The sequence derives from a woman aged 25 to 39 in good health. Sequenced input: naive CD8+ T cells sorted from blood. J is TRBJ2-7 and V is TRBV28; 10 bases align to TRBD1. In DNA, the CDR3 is TGTGCCAGCAGGCCCGGGACAGGGGTGGACGAGCAGTACTTC. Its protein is CASRPGTGVDEQYF.